This TCR beta chain was documented in a study of CD8+ T cells in alopecia areata. The CDR3 spans 14 residues. V shed 2 bases and J shed 0 bases, with 8 bases lying between them. The germline gives CDR1 SQVTM, CDR2 ANQGSEA. Stated treatment: oral pan-JAK inhibitor, 5-10 mg twice daily. RNA extraction was followed by reverse transcription into cDNA, which acted as the sequencing template. The data were produced by immunoSEQ multiplex PCR, yet TCRdb's version contains in-frame clones alone and is incomplete. Of about 140,000 clones listed, about 85% are singletons. Sequences were derived from CD8+ T cells sorted from blood, sampled at week 4, from a patient treated with tofacitinib. The rearrangement uses TRBV29-1 and TRBJ2-1; D is unresolved. This sequence originates from a human donor with alopecia areata. CDR3 sequence (DNA): TGCAGCGTTGAATCACCGGTCTCCTACAATGAGCAGTTCTTC. Encoded protein: CSVESPVSYNEQFF.